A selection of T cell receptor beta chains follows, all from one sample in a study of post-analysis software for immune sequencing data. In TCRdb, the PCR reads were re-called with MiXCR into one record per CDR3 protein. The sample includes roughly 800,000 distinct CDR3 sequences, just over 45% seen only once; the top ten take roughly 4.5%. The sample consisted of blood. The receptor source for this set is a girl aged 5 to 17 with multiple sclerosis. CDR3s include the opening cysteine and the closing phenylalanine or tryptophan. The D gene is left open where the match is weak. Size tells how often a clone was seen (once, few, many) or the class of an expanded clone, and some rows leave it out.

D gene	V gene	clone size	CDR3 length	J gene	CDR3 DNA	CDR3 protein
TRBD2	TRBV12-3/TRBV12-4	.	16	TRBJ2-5	TGTGCCAGCAGTCCTTTAGCGGGGGCGTACCGAGAGACCCAGTACTTC	CASSPLAGAYRETQYF
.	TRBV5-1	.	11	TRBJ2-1	TGCGCCAGCAGCTTACTAGGTGAGCAGTTCTTC	CASSLLGEQFF
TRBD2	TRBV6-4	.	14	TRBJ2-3	TGTGCCAGCAGTGACTCGGGAGGGACAGATACGCAGTATTTT	CASSDSGGTDTQYF
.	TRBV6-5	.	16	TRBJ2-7	TGTGCCAGCAGTCCCAGAGGACGGTCCTGGGCCTACGAGCAGTACTTC	CASSPRGRSWAYEQYF
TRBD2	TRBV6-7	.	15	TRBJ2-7	TGTGCCAGCAGCTCCCTCGAGACTAGCGGCTACGAGCAGTACTTC	CASSSLETSGYEQYF
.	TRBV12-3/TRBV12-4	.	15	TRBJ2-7	TGTGCCAGCAGTTTCCCCGGCGGAGGAGCCTACGAGCAGTACTTC	CASSFPGGGAYEQYF
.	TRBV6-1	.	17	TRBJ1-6	TGTGCCAGCAGCCCCCCGGGGACCGCGGCGGGTAATTCACCCCTCCACTTT	CASSPPGTAAGNSPLHF
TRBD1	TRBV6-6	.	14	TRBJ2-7	TGTGCCAGCACCGACAGGGCCAAGCCCTACGAGCAGTACTTC	CASTDRAKPYEQYF
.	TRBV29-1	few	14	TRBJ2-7	TGCAGCGTCTCGGAAGCCGGTGGCTCCTACGAGCAGTACTTC	CSVSEAGGSYEQYF
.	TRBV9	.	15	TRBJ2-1	TGTGCCAGCAGCGTAGGGGCTAGGGGTAACAATGAGCAGTTCTTC	CASSVGARGNNEQFF
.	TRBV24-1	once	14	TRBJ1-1	TGTGCCACCAGTGATACCGACAGGCCCACTGAAGCTTTCTTT	CATSDTDRPTEAFF
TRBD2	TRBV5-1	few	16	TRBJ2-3	TGCGCCAGCAGCTTGGGCCCCGCGGGAGAGGCAGATACGCAGTATTTT	CASSLGPAGEADTQYF
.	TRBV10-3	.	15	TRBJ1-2	TGTGCCATCAGTGAGTTGGGGGCCCTTGGCTATGGCTACACCTTC	CAISELGALGYGYTF
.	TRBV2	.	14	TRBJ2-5	TGCGCCAGCAGTGAAAGGAGCCCACCGGGCCAGCAGTACTTC	CASSERSPPGQQYF
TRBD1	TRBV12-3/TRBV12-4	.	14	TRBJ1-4	TGTGCCAGCAGTTGGACAGGGCCAAATGAAAAACTGTTTTTT	CASSWTGPNEKLFF
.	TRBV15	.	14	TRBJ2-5	TGTGCCACCAGCATTCCACAGGGTCCGGAGACCCAGTACTTC	CATSIPQGPETQYF
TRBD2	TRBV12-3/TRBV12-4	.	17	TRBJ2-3	TGTGCCAGCAGTAACGACGGACTAGCGAAAGGGGCAGATACGCAGTATTTT	CASSNDGLAKGADTQYF
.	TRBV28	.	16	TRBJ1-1	TGTGCCAGCAGTTGGGGGGACTTCGTCATGAACACTGAAGCTTTCTTT	CASSWGDFVMNTEAFF
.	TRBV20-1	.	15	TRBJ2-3	TGCAGTGCTAGAGACAGCTCTGTCATCACAGATACGCAGTATTTT	CSARDSSVITDTQYF
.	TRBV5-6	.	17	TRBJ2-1	TGTGCCAGCAGCTTCGTCTCCCGGAGGGCCTCCTACAATGAGCAGTTCTTC	CASSFVSRRASYNEQFF
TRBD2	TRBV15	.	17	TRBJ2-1	TGTGCCACCGGCAGAGTCGGGTTAATAGCGGGAGAGGCTGAGCAGTTCTTC	CATGRVGLIAGEAEQFF
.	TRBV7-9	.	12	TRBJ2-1	TGTGCCACCAACCCGACAGTGGTTGAGCAGTTCTTC	CATNPTVVEQFF
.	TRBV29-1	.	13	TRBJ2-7	TGCAGCGTTGAAGCACAGGGCCCCTACGAGCAGTACTTC	CSVEAQGPYEQYF
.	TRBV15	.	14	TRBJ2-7	TGTGCCACGAAGACAGCGCGGGGTAGCGGCGAGCAGTACTTC	CATKTARGSGEQYF
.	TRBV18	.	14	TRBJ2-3	TGTGCCAGCTCACCCAGGACAGACACAGATACGCAGTATTTT	CASSPRTDTDTQYF
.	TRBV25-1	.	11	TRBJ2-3	TGTGCCAGCTTGAGTAGAGATACGCAGTATTTT	CASLSRDTQYF
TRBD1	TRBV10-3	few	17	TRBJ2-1	TGTGCCATCAGTGAACCCCGGACAGGGGCGGTCTACAATGAGCAGTTCTTC	CAISEPRTGAVYNEQFF
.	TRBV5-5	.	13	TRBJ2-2	TGTGCCAGCAGCTTGCTGGACACCGGGGAGCTGTTTTTT	CASSLLDTGELFF
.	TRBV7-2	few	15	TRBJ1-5	TGTGCCAGCAGCTTAATCGGGGCCGAGTATCAGCCCCAGCATTTT	CASSLIGAEYQPQHF
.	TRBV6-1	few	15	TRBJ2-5	TGTGCCAGCAGTCCTCGAGGCGGGACCGCAGAGACCCAGTACTTC	CASSPRGGTAETQYF
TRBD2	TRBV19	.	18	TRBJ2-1	TGTGCCAGTAGTATGTCCTCGATCGCTAGCGGGAGAGGTGGTGAGCAGTTCTTC	CASSMSSIASGRGGEQFF
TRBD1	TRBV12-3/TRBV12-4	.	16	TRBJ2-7	TGTGCCAGCACCTGGACAGGGGGCGTTACGGGAGCCGAGCAGTACTTC	CASTWTGGVTGAEQYF
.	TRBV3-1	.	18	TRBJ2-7	TGTGCCAGCAGCCAAGATAGTACGTCTGGCGCGATTACCTACGAGCAGTACTTC	CASSQDSTSGAITYEQYF
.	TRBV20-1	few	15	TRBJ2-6	TGCAGTGCTAGGAAGTCGGGATTGGCGGCCAACGTCCTGACTTTC	CSARKSGLAANVLTF
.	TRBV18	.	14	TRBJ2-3	TGTGCCAGCTCACCGATGGGGGGCACAGATACGCAGTATTTT	CASSPMGGTDTQYF
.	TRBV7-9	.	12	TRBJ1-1	TGTGCCAGCAGCCCAAGCCTGGGAGAAGCTTTCTTT	CASSPSLGEAFF
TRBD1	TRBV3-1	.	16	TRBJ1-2	TGTGCCAGCAGCCCCCAGACAGGGGGCAAAGTCTATGGCTACACCTTC	CASSPQTGGKVYGYTF
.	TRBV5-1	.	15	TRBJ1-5	TGCGCCAGCAGCTTGGAGGGGGGATTTCGTCAGCCCCAGCATTTT	CASSLEGGFRQPQHF
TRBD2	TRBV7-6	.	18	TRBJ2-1	TGTGCCAGCAGCTTAGCTGCAGGACGAGCGGGAGTGGGGTATGAGCAGTTCTTC	CASSLAAGRAGVGYEQFF
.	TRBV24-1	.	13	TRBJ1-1	TGTGCCACCAGTGATCGGAAGAACACTGAAGCTTTCTTT	CATSDRKNTEAFF
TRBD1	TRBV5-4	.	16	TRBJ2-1	TGTGCCAGCACCTCTCCCCGGGACAGCTCATACAATGAGCAGTTCTTC	CASTSPRDSSYNEQFF
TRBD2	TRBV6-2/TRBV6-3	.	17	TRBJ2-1	TGTGCCAGCAGTTACTCGACCTGGCTAGCGGGTGGCAATGAGCAGTTCTTC	CASSYSTWLAGGNEQFF
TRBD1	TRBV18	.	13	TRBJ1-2	TGTGCCAGCTCACCGACAGGGGCAATCGGCTACACCTTC	CASSPTGAIGYTF
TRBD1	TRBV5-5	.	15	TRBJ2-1	TGTGCCAGCAGCTCGACAGGGGACGTTTACAATGAGCAGTTCTTC	CASSSTGDVYNEQFF
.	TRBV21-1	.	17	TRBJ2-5	TGTGCCAGCAGCCTACGACAGGGTTTGACGATTGAAGAGACCCAGTACTTC	CASSLRQGLTIEETQYF
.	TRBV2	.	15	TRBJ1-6	TGTGCCAGCAGTGAAGCGGGATCCTATAATTCACCCCTCCACTTT	CASSEAGSYNSPLHF
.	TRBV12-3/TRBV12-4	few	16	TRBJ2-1	TGTGCCAGCAGTTTAGGGACCGGGAGCTCCTACAATGAGCAGTTCTTC	CASSLGTGSSYNEQFF
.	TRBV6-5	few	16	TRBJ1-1	TGTGCCAGCGAGCCTCTTCAGGGGAGTAAGGACACTGAAGCTTTCTTT	CASEPLQGSKDTEAFF
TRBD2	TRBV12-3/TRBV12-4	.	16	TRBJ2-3	TGTGCCAGCAGTTTATGGCTAGCGGGAGTCACAGATACGCAGTATTTT	CASSLWLAGVTDTQYF
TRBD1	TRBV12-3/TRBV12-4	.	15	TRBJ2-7	TGTGCCAGCAGCTGGGTAACAGGGGCCACCTACGAGCAGTACTTC	CASSWVTGATYEQYF
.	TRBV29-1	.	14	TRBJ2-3	TGCAGCGTCGCCCGGTCAGGCAGCATAGATACGCAGTATTTT	CSVARSGSIDTQYF
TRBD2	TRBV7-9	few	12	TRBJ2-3	TGTGCCTCTAGAAGGGAGGGAGATACGCAGTATTTT	CASRREGDTQYF
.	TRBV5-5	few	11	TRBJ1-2	TGTGCCAGCAGCTTGAAACAGACCTACACCTTC	CASSLKQTYTF
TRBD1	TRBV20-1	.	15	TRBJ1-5	TGCAGTGCTAGAGGCGTGACAGGGGGCGATCAGCCCCAGCATTTT	CSARGVTGGDQPQHF
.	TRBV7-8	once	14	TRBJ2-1	TGTGCCAGCAGCCACGGTAGTCCGGTCGATGAGCAGTTCTTC	CASSHGSPVDEQFF
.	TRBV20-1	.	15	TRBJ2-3	TGCAGTGCTCCGCCCTTAGCGGAGGCCACAGATACGCAGTATTTT	CSAPPLAEATDTQYF
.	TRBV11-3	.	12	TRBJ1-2	TGTGCCAGCAGCTTAGGCTCTCTGGGCTACACCTTC	CASSLGSLGYTF
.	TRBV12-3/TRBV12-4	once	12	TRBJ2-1	TGTGCCAGCAGTTTTAAGTACCCTGAGCAGTTCTTC	CASSFKYPEQFF
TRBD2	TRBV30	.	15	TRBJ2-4	TGTGCCTGGAGTGGCCTAGCGGGAGGGCCGGGCATTCAGTACTTC	CAWSGLAGGPGIQYF